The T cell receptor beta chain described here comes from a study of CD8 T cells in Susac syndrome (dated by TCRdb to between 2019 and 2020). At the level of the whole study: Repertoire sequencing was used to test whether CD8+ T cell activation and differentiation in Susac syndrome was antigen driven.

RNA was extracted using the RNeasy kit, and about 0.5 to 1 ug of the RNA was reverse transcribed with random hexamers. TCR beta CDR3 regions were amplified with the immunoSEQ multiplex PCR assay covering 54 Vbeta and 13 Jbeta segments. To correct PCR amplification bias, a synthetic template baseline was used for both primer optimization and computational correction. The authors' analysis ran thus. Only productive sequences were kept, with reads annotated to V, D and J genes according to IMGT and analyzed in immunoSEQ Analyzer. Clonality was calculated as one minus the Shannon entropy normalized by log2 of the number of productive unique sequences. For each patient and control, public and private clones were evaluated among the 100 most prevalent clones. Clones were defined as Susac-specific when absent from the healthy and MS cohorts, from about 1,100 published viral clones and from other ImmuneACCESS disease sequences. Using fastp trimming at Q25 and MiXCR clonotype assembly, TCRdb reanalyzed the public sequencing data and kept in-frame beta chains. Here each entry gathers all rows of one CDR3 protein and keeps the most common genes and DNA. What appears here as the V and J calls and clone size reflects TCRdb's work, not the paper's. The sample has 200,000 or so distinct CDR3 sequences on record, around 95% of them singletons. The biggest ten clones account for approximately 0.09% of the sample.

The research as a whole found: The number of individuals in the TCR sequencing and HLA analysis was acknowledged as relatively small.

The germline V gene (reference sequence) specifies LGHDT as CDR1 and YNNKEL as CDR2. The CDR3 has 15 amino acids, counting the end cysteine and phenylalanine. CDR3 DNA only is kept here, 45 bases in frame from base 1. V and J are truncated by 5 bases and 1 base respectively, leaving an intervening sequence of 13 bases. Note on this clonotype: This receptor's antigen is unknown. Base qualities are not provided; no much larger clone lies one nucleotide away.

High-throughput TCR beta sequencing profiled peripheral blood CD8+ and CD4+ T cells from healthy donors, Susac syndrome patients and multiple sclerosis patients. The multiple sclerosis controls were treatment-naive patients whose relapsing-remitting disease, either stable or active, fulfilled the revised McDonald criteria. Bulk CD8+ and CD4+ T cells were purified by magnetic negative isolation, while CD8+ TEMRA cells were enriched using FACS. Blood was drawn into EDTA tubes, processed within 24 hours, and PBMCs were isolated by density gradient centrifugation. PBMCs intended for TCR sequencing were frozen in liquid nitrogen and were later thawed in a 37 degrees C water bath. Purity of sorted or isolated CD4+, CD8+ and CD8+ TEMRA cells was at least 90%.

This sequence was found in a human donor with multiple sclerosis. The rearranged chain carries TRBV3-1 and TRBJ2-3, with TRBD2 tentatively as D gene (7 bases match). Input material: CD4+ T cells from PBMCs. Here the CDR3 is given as CASSTRGGRTDTQYF. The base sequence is TGTGCCAGCAGCACAAGGGGGGGACGCACAGATACGCAGTATTTT.